Listed below are T cell receptor beta chains from one sample, sequenced in a study of cytomegalovirus exposure and HLA in healthy donors. Here immunoSEQ multiplex PCR was the method, and the copy in TCRdb shows in-frame clones only, minus some. Of roughly 71,000 clones listed, 74% are singletons. The specimen was PBMCs. These receptor sequences come from a human donor in good health. Each CDR3 is given with its conserved first and last residue. Each record gives: CDR3 protein, CDR3 DNA, CDR3 length, D gene, J gene, clone size, V gene. D genes are given only for firm matches. Clone size, where shown, is once, few, many, or a class for clones that have expanded.

CDR3: CASSLRREVPSQYF
DNA: TGTGCCAGCAGCTTAAGGCGGGAGGTTCCGTCGCAGTATTTT
length: 14
D: TRBD2
J: TRBJ2-3
size: -
V: TRBV7-9

CDR3: CASSSQGRDEKLFF
DNA: TGTGCCAGCAGCTCTCAGGGTCGGGATGAAAAACTGTTTTTT
length: 14
D: -
J: TRBJ1-4
size: -
V: TRBV7-9

CDR3: CASSSGLAGGHEQYF
DNA: TGCGCCAGCAGCTCGGGACTAGCGGGAGGCCACGAGCAGTACTTC
length: 15
D: TRBD2
J: TRBJ2-7
size: -
V: TRBV5-1

CDR3: CATSRDWGETQYF
DNA: TGTGCCACCAGCAGAGATTGGGGGGAAACGCAGTATTTT
length: 13
D: -
J: TRBJ2-3
size: once
V: TRBV15

CDR3: CASSTNRGDSGNTIYF
DNA: TGTGCCAGCAGCACCAACAGGGGAGACTCTGGAAACACCATATATTTT
length: 16
D: TRBD1
J: TRBJ1-3
size: -
V: TRBV11-3

CDR3: CAWKWGGGAMNTEAFF
DNA: TGTGCCTGGAAATGGGGCGGGGGGGCGATGAACACTGAAGCTTTCTTT
length: 16
D: -
J: TRBJ1-1
size: -
V: TRBV30

CDR3: CASSPQGYGPQHF
DNA: TGTGCCAGCAGCCCGCAGGGCTATGGGCCCCAGCATTTT
length: 13
D: -
J: TRBJ1-5
size: -
V: TRBV7-2

CDR3: CASSVARTGGNEQFF
DNA: TGTGCCAGCAGCGTAGCTCGGACAGGGGGCAATGAGCAGTTCTTC
length: 15
D: TRBD1
J: TRBJ2-1
size: once
V: TRBV9

CDR3: CASSIQQANTEAFF
DNA: TGTGCCAGTAGTATTCAACAGGCAAACACTGAAGCTTTCTTT
length: 14
D: -
J: TRBJ1-1
size: few
V: TRBV19

CDR3: CASSSDRVLAKNIQYF
DNA: TGTGCCAGCAGCTCGGACAGGGTTCTAGCCAAAAACATTCAGTACTTC
length: 16
D: TRBD1
J: TRBJ2-4
size: -
V: TRBV7-9

CDR3: CASSVAGQEETQYF
DNA: TGTGCCAGCAGTGTAGCGGGCCAAGAAGAGACCCAGTACTTC
length: 14
D: TRBD2
J: TRBJ2-5
size: few
V: TRBV27

CDR3: CASRDRHYEQYF
DNA: TGTGCCAGCCGGGACAGGCACTACGAGCAGTACTTC
length: 12
D: TRBD1
J: TRBJ2-7
size: few
V: TRBV6-1

CDR3: CAWSLTYEQYF
DNA: TGTGCCTGGAGCCTTACCTACGAGCAGTACTTC
length: 11
D: -
J: TRBJ2-7
size: -
V: TRBV30

CDR3: CAGIAGNNNEQFF
DNA: TGTGCCGGTATAGCGGGTAACAACAATGAGCAGTTCTTC
length: 13
D: TRBD2
J: TRBJ2-1
size: once
V: TRBV30

CDR3: CASSHQTLPGTGHEKLFF
DNA: TGTGCCAGCAGCCACCAAACTCTCCCCGGGACAGGGCATGAAAAACTGTTTTTT
length: 18
D: TRBD1
J: TRBJ1-4
size: -
V: TRBV7-9

CDR3: CASSIDRLGTDTQYF
DNA: TGTGCCAGTAGTATAGATAGACTCGGCACAGATACGCAGTATTTT
length: 15
D: -
J: TRBJ2-3
size: once
V: TRBV19

CDR3: CATSRDKSNYGYTF
DNA: TGTGCCACCAGCAGAGATAAAAGCAACTATGGCTACACCTTC
length: 14
D: -
J: TRBJ1-2
size: once
V: TRBV15

CDR3: CASSTTGGQPQHF
DNA: TGTGCCAGCAGTACGACAGGAGGTCAGCCCCAGCATTTT
length: 13
D: -
J: TRBJ1-5
size: -
V: TRBV6-5

CDR3: CSVGGGRLRTEAFF
DNA: TGCAGCGTTGGGGGGGGCAGGTTAAGAACTGAAGCTTTCTTT
length: 14
D: -
J: TRBJ1-1
size: -
V: TRBV29-1

CDR3: CASRGHAGRNTEAFF
DNA: TGTGCCAGCAGGGGCCATGCGGGGAGGAACACTGAAGCTTTCTTT
length: 15
D: -
J: TRBJ1-1
size: -
V: TRBV6-1

CDR3: CASRRFDSTRTEAFF
DNA: TGCGCCAGCAGGAGGTTCGACAGCACCCGCACTGAAGCTTTCTTT
length: 15
D: -
J: TRBJ1-1
size: medium-sized
V: TRBV10-1

CDR3: CASSLDYRGYQPQHF
DNA: TGTGCCAGCAGTTTAGATTACAGGGGATACCAGCCCCAGCATTTT
length: 15
D: TRBD1
J: TRBJ1-5
size: few
V: TRBV6-1

CDR3: CASSLDSNQPQHF
DNA: TGCGCCAGCAGCCTAGATAGCAATCAGCCCCAGCATTTT
length: 13
D: -
J: TRBJ1-5
size: -
V: TRBV5-1

CDR3: CASSQRTGGVKDTEAFF
DNA: TGTGCCAGCAGTCAGAGGACAGGGGGCGTAAAGGACACTGAAGCTTTCTTT
length: 17
D: TRBD1
J: TRBJ1-1
size: -
V: TRBV27

CDR3: CASSLGTGNTEAFF
DNA: TGTGCCAGCAGCCTCGGGACAGGGAATACTGAAGCTTTCTTT
length: 14
D: TRBD1
J: TRBJ1-1
size: -
V: TRBV9

CDR3: CASSLSEAGVHEQYF
DNA: TGTGCCAGCAGCTTGTCCGAAGCGGGAGTCCACGAGCAGTACTTC
length: 15
D: TRBD2
J: TRBJ2-7
size: few
V: TRBV13

CDR3: CASRGSSYEQYF
DNA: TGCGCCAGCAGAGGGAGCTCCTACGAGCAGTACTTC
length: 12
D: -
J: TRBJ2-7
size: -
V: TRBV5-1

CDR3: CASGAPSLNTEAFF
DNA: TGTGCCAGCGGGGCGCCCTCCCTGAACACTGAAGCTTTCTTT
length: 14
D: -
J: TRBJ1-1
size: few
V: TRBV28

CDR3: CASSPTGNTEAFF
DNA: TGTGCCAGCAGCCCCACAGGGAACACTGAAGCTTTCTTT
length: 13
D: -
J: TRBJ1-1
size: -
V: TRBV7-8

CDR3: CASSQGGSGSSEAGELFF
DNA: TGTGCCAGCAGCCAAGGGGGTAGCGGGAGTAGTGAGGCCGGGGAGCTGTTTTTT
length: 18
D: TRBD2
J: TRBJ2-2
size: -
V: TRBV4-2

CDR3: CATSRQESSYEQYF
DNA: TGTGCCACCAGCAGACAGGAATCCTCCTACGAGCAGTACTTC
length: 14
D: -
J: TRBJ2-7
size: -
V: TRBV15

CDR3: CASRVAANYGYTF
DNA: TGTGCCAGCAGAGTAGCAGCGAACTATGGCTACACCTTC
length: 13
D: -
J: TRBJ1-2
size: -
V: TRBV7-9

CDR3: CASSYREGETQYF
DNA: TGTGCCAGCAGTTACCGGGAGGGAGAGACCCAGTACTTC
length: 13
D: TRBD2
J: TRBJ2-5
size: -
V: TRBV6-6

CDR3: CAISARTGEYTDTQYF
DNA: TGTGCCATCAGCGCCCGGACAGGGGAATACACAGATACGCAGTATTTT
length: 16
D: TRBD1
J: TRBJ2-3
size: -
V: TRBV10-3

CDR3: CSVEAGVEQYF
DNA: TGCAGCGTTGAAGCAGGGGTCGAGCAGTACTTC
length: 11
D: -
J: TRBJ2-7
size: once
V: TRBV29-1

CDR3: CSALIVALSGNTIYF
DNA: TGCAGCGCACTGATCGTTGCTCTGTCTGGAAACACCATATATTTT
length: 15
D: -
J: TRBJ1-3
size: -
V: TRBV29-1

CDR3: CAWALAGEETQYF
DNA: TGTGCCTGGGCACTAGCGGGAGAAGAGACCCAGTACTTC
length: 13
D: TRBD2
J: TRBJ2-5
size: -
V: TRBV30

CDR3: CASSFTLNTEAFF
DNA: TGTGCCAGCAGCTTCACACTGAACACTGAAGCTTTCTTT
length: 13
D: -
J: TRBJ1-1
size: -
V: TRBV7-9

CDR3: CAWRDRGRTDTQYF
DNA: TGTGCCTGGAGGGACAGGGGGCGAACAGATACGCAGTATTTT
length: 14
D: TRBD1
J: TRBJ2-3
size: -
V: TRBV30

CDR3: CASSVGQGLGELFF
DNA: TGTGCCAGCAGCGTAGGGCAGGGTCTCGGGGAGCTGTTTTTT
length: 14
D: -
J: TRBJ2-2
size: -
V: TRBV9

CDR3: CASSSWVGAPRAFF
DNA: TGTGCCAGCAGCTCGTGGGTTGGGGCTCCGAGAGCTTTCTTT
length: 14
D: -
J: TRBJ1-1
size: -
V: TRBV5-4

CDR3: CASSSRDRAWETQYF
DNA: TGTGCCAGCAGCTCCCGGGACAGGGCTTGGGAGACCCAGTACTTC
length: 15
D: TRBD1
J: TRBJ2-5
size: -
V: TRBV9